One and the same sample provided the 23 T cell receptor beta chains below, sequenced in a study of T cell changes during pregnancy in multiple sclerosis. This table comes from immunoSEQ multiplex PCR, and its TCRdb copy is limited to in-frame clones, with some not included. Here the sample spans 74,000 or so clones, over 85% being singletons. Here the sequenced sample was CD4+ T cells from peripheral blood mononuclear cells, taken before pregnancy. These receptors originate from a female donor with multiple sclerosis, enrolled in a pregnancy study.

The genes are TRBV28 and TRBJ1-4; 7 bases map to TRBD1. Germline-derived CDR1 and CDR2 are MDHEN and SYDVKM. CDR3 size: 13 residues. V lost 6 bases and J lost 3; bases outside the gene matches: 1. The CDR3 DNA sequence: TGTGCCAGCAGGGGACAGTCTAATGAAAAACTGTTTTTT. Amino acids: CASRGQSNEKLFF.

The count of this clone is one. V and J are TRBV5-1 and TRBJ1-3, with a weak D call TRBD1 (6 bases). The V and J ends lost 1 base and 0 bases respectively, with 17 bases between them. The CDR3 runs to 18 residues. Germline CDR1 and CDR2: SGHRS and YFSETQ. Here the CDR3 DNA reads TGCGCCAGCAGCTTGCTTCCTACTGGCAGGGGCTCTGGAAACACCATATATTTT. Protein sequence: CASSLLPTGRGSGNTIYF.

The chain recombines TRBV2 with TRBJ2-1; no firm D call. V lost 8 bases, J lost 7 bases, and 6 bases lay in between. This CDR3 comprises 10 residues. Germline-derived CDR1 and CDR2 are SNHLY and FYNNEI. The CDR3 DNA reads as TGTGCCAGCGGAGAGAATGAGCAGTTCTTC. This encodes CASGENEQFF.

This chain uses TRBV7-9 with TRBJ2-7, with D tentatively TRBD2 (6 bases). Germline V CDR1 and CDR2: SEHNR, FQNEAQ (reference sequence). The V and J ends lost 4 bases and 3 bases respectively, with 13 bases between them. This CDR3 comprises 14 residues. The CDR3 reads CASSSLAGHYEQYF. The CDR3 nucleotides read TGTGCCAGCAGCTCCCTCGCGGGGCACTACGAGCAGTACTTC.

This clone has a single count. The rearrangement links TRBV19 to TRBJ1-5, with TRBD1 matching over 9 bases. This CDR3 spans 15 amino acids. Germline CDR1 reads LNHDA; CDR2 reads SQIVND (reference sequence). J lost 6 bases, V lost 4 bases, and 7 bases had no gene match. The CDR3: CASSTNRGPGQPQHF. The CDR3 region has the DNA TGTGCCAGTAGTACAAACAGGGGGCCCGGTCAGCCCCAGCATTTT.

The CDR3 protein is CASSLTGFSYEQYF. CDR3 nucleotides: TGCGCCAGCAGCTTAACAGGGTTCTCCTACGAGCAGTACTTC. The chain couples TRBV5-1 to TRBJ2-7, with a tentative D call TRBD1 (6 bases). The CDR3 covers 14 residues. Between the trimmed V and J ends, which lost 2 bases and 0 bases, there was a span of 9 bases. Germline V gene lookup returns CDR1 SGHRS and CDR2 YFSETQ.

The chain uses TRBV5-4 and TRBJ1-4, with 8 bases fitting TRBD1. The CDR3 contains 15 residues. CDR1 is SGHNT and CDR2 is YYREEE in the germline V gene (reference sequence). The junction had 10 bases not matched to a gene; V was cut back by 5 bases and J by 7 bases. CDR3 protein: CASSSLQGEVEKLFF. CDR3 in DNA: TGTGCCAGCAGTTCATTACAGGGGGAGGTTGAAAAACTGTTTTTT.

The J gene is TRBJ2-1, the V gene TRBV6-5; tentative D call: TRBD2 (6 bases). Trimming left V 5 bases short and J 3 bases short, with 8 bases between. The V gene's germline CDR1 is MNHEY and CDR2 SVGAGI. The CDR3 consists of 13 residues. CDR3 amino acids: CASSSGYYNEQFF. For the CDR3, the DNA is TGTGCCAGCAGTAGCGGGTACTACAATGAGCAGTTCTTC.

The genes are TRBV6-5 and TRBJ2-2, with a tentative D call TRBD1 (5 bases). Trimming pared 2 bases from V and 2 bases from J, leaving 6 bases between. Germline V gene data show CDR1 as MNHEY and CDR2 as SVGAGI. This CDR3 spans 14 amino acids. The CDR3 loop is CASSYDRNTGELFF. CDR3 DNA: TGTGCCAGCAGTTACGACAGAAACACCGGGGAGCTGTTTTTT.

The V gene is TRBV5-6, the J gene TRBJ2-3; 7 nucleotides agree with TRBD2. This CDR3 has 15 residues. V dropped 3 bases and J dropped 6; count of bases not matched to a gene: 10. Looked up from germline, CDR1 is SGHDT and CDR2 is YYEEEE. The CDR3 DNA reads as TGTGCCAGCAGCTCGCATGGCGGGAGTGGGGATACGCAGTATTTT. Translation gives CASSSHGGSGDTQYF.

The chain couples TRBV10-3 to TRBJ2-5; no reliable D call. This CDR3 region has 11 residues. Between the trimmed V and J ends, which lost 10 bases and 1 base, there was a span of 7 bases. Germline CDR1 is ENHRY and CDR2 is SYGVKD. This CDR3 reads CATLSQETQYF. The CDR3 DNA is TGTGCCACCCTTTCCCAAGAGACCCAGTACTTC.

The chain has TRBV2 and TRBJ2-5, with a possible D match to TRBD2 (6 bases). Per the germline V gene, CDR1 is SNHLY and CDR2 is FYNNEI. Trimming pared 3 bases from V and 5 bases from J, leaving 10 bases between. CDR3 size: 13 residues. CDR3 nucleotide sequence: TGTGCCAGCAGTGACCGGCTAGCGGAGACCCAGTACTTC. Its protein is CASSDRLAETQYF.

The chain employs TRBV15 and TRBJ2-7; no definite D call. Germline assignment: CDR1 LNHNV and CDR2 YYDKDF (reference sequence). The V and J ends lost 0 bases and 6 bases respectively, with 9 bases between them. This CDR3 is 13 amino acids long. CDR3: CATSRDLPGEQYF. Here the CDR3 DNA reads TGTGCCACCAGCAGAGATTTGCCGGGCGAGCAGTACTTC.

J is TRBJ2-7 and V is TRBV27; no clear D gene. The CDR3 is 11 amino acids. With 5 bases removed from V and 9 bases from J, the gap between germline ends came to 11 bases. Germline loops: CDR1 MNHEY, CDR2 SMNVEV (reference sequence). The CDR3: CASSPGARQYF. In DNA form, the CDR3 reads TGTGCCAGCAGTCCTGGAGCCCGGCAGTACTTC.

This clone was seen once. The J gene is TRBJ2-7, the V gene TRBV19, with 7 bases lining up with TRBD2. CDR3 length: 17 residues. With V trimmed by 4 bases and J by 0 bases, 12 bases remained unmatched. The germline V gene has CDR1 LNHDA and CDR2 SQIVND (reference sequence). Written as DNA, the CDR3 is TGTGCCAGTAGTAACCTAGGGAGGGGCGCCAGCTCCTACGAGCAGTACTTC. Its translation is CASSNLGRGASSYEQYF.

CDR3 region: CASSLRRGGETQYF. Written as DNA, the CDR3 is TGTGCCAGCAGCTTAAGGCGGGGAGGAGAGACCCAGTACTTC. This sequence joins TRBV7-2 and TRBJ2-5, with D possibly matching TRBD2 (6 bases). V was clipped by 2 bases and J by 4 bases, with 11 bases between them. Germline lookup yields CDR1 SGHTA and CDR2 FQGNSA. The CDR3 has 14 amino acids.

This chain uses TRBV7-2 with TRBJ2-6, with D maybe TRBD1 (5 bases). CDR3 size: 16 residues. Germline CDR1 is SGHTA and CDR2 is FQGNSA. V lost 2 bases and J lost 2, with 10 bases in between. The CDR3 sequence: CASSLSRVTGANVLTF. CDR3 DNA: TGTGCCAGCAGCTTAAGCAGGGTGACTGGGGCCAACGTCCTGACTTTC.

This chain connects TRBV29-1 to TRBJ2-1, with TRBD1 matching 7 bases. The CDR3 runs 13 residues. Unmatched junction bases numbered 4, after V lost 8 bases and J lost 0 bases. The V gene's germline CDR1 is SQVTM and CDR2 ANQGSEA. This CDR3 reads CSYNRGSYNEQFF. CDR3 bases: TGCAGCTACAACAGGGGCTCCTACAATGAGCAGTTCTTC.

This CDR3 reads CASSLGLFMNTEAFF. Written as DNA, the CDR3 is TGTGCCAGCAGCTTAGGGCTTTTCATGAACACTGAAGCTTTCTTT. This chain uses TRBV7-9 with TRBJ1-1, with D unclear. Germline CDR1 SEHNR, CDR2 FQNEAQ (reference sequence). The length of the CDR3 is 15 residues. With 1 base removed from V and 0 bases from J, the gap between germline ends came to 9 bases.

The chain is built from TRBV19 and TRBJ1-6, with D possibly TRBD1 on 5 matching bases. Trimming removed 7 bases at V and 3 bases at J, with 13 bases between. The germline gives CDR1 LNHDA, CDR2 SQIVND (reference sequence). This CDR3 comprises 15 residues. This chain's CDR3 is CASTRTGDYNSPLHF. The DNA for the CDR3 is TGTGCCAGTACCCGAACAGGAGACTATAATTCACCCCTCCACTTT.

The rearrangement links TRBV14 to TRBJ2-1, with 8 nucleotides matching TRBD2. The CDR3 is 12 residues long. CDR1 SGHDN and CDR2 FVKESK come from the germline V gene. The trim removed 0 bases at V and 16 bases at J, leaving 5 bases unmatched. CDR3 DNA: TGTGCCAGCAGCCAAGATTCGACTAGCGAATTCTTC. This encodes CASSQDSTSEFF.

The chain couples TRBV19 to TRBJ1-5, with a possible D match to TRBD1 (6 bases). CDR3 length: 12 amino acids. CDR1 LNHDA and CDR2 SQIVND come from the germline V gene (reference sequence). The V end was cut by 3 bases, the J end by 7 bases, with 7 bases between. Here the CDR3 reads CASSIRGQPQHF. CDR3 coding DNA: TGTGCCAGTAGTATCAGGGGACAGCCCCAGCATTTT.

The V call is TRBV11-1, the J call TRBJ2-3; the D gene is possibly TRBD2 (5 bases). With 2 bases removed from V and 0 bases from J, the gap between germline ends came to 6 bases. Germline V gives CDR1 SGHAT, CDR2 FQDESV (reference sequence). CDR3 length: 14 residues. The CDR3 is CASSLRTSTDTQYF. For the CDR3, the DNA is TGTGCCAGCAGCTTACGGACTAGCACAGATACGCAGTATTTT.